The rows below give T cell receptor beta chains drawn from one sample of a study of blood T cell repertoires in COVID-19. Generated by immunoSEQ multiplex PCR, the TCRdb table keeps only in-frame clones and is missing some. The sample includes a few hundred thousand clones, around 86% of them seen just once. The sample taken for sequencing was PBMCs or T cells enriched from blood (not recorded which). The receptors derive from a man aged 30 to 39 who had recovered from COVID-19. Each CDR3 is given with its conserved first and last residue. The D gene is left open where the match is weak. Size is stated for part of the rows, as once, few or many counts, or as a class when the clone is expanded.

clone size: .; V gene: TRBV6-5; D gene: TRBD1; J gene: TRBJ1-2; CDR3 protein: CASSYGQGAGYGYTF; CDR3 DNA: TGTGCCAGCAGTTACGGACAGGGGGCAGGTTATGGCTACACCTTC
clone size: .; V gene: TRBV18; D gene: .; J gene: TRBJ2-5; CDR3 protein: CASSLSNPLSDQETQYF; CDR3 DNA: TGTGCCAGCTCACTCTCCAATCCGCTTAGCGACCAAGAGACCCAGTACTTC
clone size: once; V gene: TRBV19; D gene: TRBD2; J gene: TRBJ2-2; CDR3 protein: CASSATILAGGPKTGNTGELFF; CDR3 DNA: TGTGCCAGTAGCGCCACCATACTAGCGGGAGGGCCCAAAACCGGGAACACCGGGGAGCTGTTTTTT
clone size: .; V gene: TRBV2; D gene: .; J gene: TRBJ1-1; CDR3 protein: CASSFLTANTEAFF; CDR3 DNA: TGTGCCAGCAGCTTCCTGACAGCCAACACTGAAGCTTTCTTT
clone size: .; V gene: TRBV5-6; D gene: .; J gene: TRBJ2-5; CDR3 protein: CASSPSTVQETQYF; CDR3 DNA: TGTGCCAGCAGCCCTTCGACAGTCCAAGAGACCCAGTACTTC
clone size: .; V gene: TRBV24-1; D gene: TRBD1; J gene: TRBJ1-2; CDR3 protein: CATSDRTGGVGYTF; CDR3 DNA: TGTGCCACCAGTGATCGGACAGGGGGCGTCGGCTACACCTTC
clone size: .; V gene: TRBV19; D gene: TRBD1; J gene: TRBJ1-4; CDR3 protein: CASSTPNPGQINEKLFF; CDR3 DNA: TGTGCCAGTAGTACCCCAAACCCGGGACAGATTAATGAAAAACTGTTTTTT
clone size: .; V gene: TRBV10-2; D gene: TRBD2; J gene: TRBJ2-1; CDR3 protein: CASSRTSGKEVSGNEQFF; CDR3 DNA: TGCGCCAGCAGTCGTACTAGCGGGAAGGAGGTAAGCGGCAATGAGCAGTTCTTC
clone size: .; V gene: TRBV12-2; D gene: .; J gene: TRBJ2-7; CDR3 protein: CASRPRTGIDEQYF; CDR3 DNA: TGTGCAAGTCGCCCGAGGACAGGGATTGACGAGCAGTACTTC
clone size: .; V gene: TRBV7-9; D gene: .; J gene: TRBJ1-3; CDR3 protein: CASSSVTNSGNTIYF; CDR3 DNA: TGTGCCAGCAGCTCAGTGACAAACTCTGGAAACACCATATATTTT